Following are 10 T cell receptor beta chains from one sample sequenced in a study of blood T cell repertoires in COVID-19. Method: immunoSEQ multiplex PCR; TCRdb's copy keeps in-frame clones and lacks some. The table lists 200,000 to 250,000 clones, about 87% of them singletons. The specimen sequenced was PBMCs or T cells enriched from blood (not recorded which). The receptors here all came from a woman in her twenties or thirties who had recovered from COVID-19.

The chain has TRBV7-9 and TRBJ1-1; 11 bases map to TRBD1. This CDR3 spans 16 amino acids. CDR1 and CDR2 from the germline V gene are SEHNR and FQNEAQ (reference sequence). With 2 bases clipped from V and 4 bases from J, the junction kept 6 bases outside the gene matches. For the CDR3, the DNA is TGTGCCAGCAGCTTAAGGGGACAGGGGGAGGGCACTGAAGCTTTCTTT. Translation: CASSLRGQGEGTEAFF. The full variable domain, completed using reference TRBV7-9 and TRBJ1-1, is DTGVSQNPRHKITKRGQNVTFRCDPISEHNRLYWYRQTLGQGPEFLTYFQNEAQLEKSRLLSDRFSAERPKGSFSTLEIQRTEQGDSAMYLCASSLRGQGEGTEAFFGQGTRLTVV.

The CDR3 DNA reads TGTGCCAGCAGCTTTGGACAGAACTACGAGCAGTACTTC. Translated, it gives CASSFGQNYEQYF. J is TRBJ2-7 and V is TRBV7-2; D might be TRBD1 (6 bases). V was cut by 3 bases and J by 3 bases, with 9 bases left in between. Germline V CDR1 and CDR2: SGHTA, FQGNSA. The CDR3 sequence is 13 residues long.

V usage is TRBV9 and J usage is TRBJ2-1; 8 positions agree with TRBD2. V was clipped by 1 base and J by 3 bases; unmatched bases: 3. This CDR3 spans 15 amino acids. CDR1 is SGDLS and CDR2 is YYNGEE in the germline V gene. In DNA form, the CDR3 reads TGTGCCAGCAGCGTAACTAGCGGCCTCTACAATGAGCAGTTCTTC. This encodes CASSVTSGLYNEQFF. The full variable domain, with the rest looked up from reference TRBV9 and TRBJ2-1, is DSGVTQTPKHLITATGQRVTLRCSPRSGDLSVYWYQQSLDQGLQFLIQYYNGEERAKGNILERFSAQQFPDLHSELNLSSLELGDSALYFCASSVTSGLYNEQFFGPGTRLTVL.

The chain has TRBV7-8 and TRBJ2-7, with TRBD1 identical over 7 bases. Germline values: CDR1 SGHVS, CDR2 FQNEAQ. The CDR3 contains 15 residues. V trimming: 1 base; J trimming: 2 bases; junction bases outside the gene matches: 5. The CDR3 DNA reads as TGTGCCAGCAGCTTAGGACAGGGAAGCGCCTACGAGCAGTACTTC. It specifies CASSLGQGSAYEQYF.

This chain uses TRBV9 with TRBJ2-1; 9 bases match TRBD2. Trimming removed 3 bases from V and 4 bases from J; junction bases left unmatched: 5. Germline assignment: CDR1 SGDLS and CDR2 YYNGEE. There are 15 residues in the CDR3. The CDR3 DNA is TGTGCCAGCAGCGCCGCGGGGGGGACTTACAATGAGCAGTTCTTC. Translated, it gives CASSAAGGTYNEQFF.

This rearrangement joins TRBV27 to TRBJ2-7; D is undetermined. Trimming pared 3 bases from V and 4 bases from J, leaving 13 bases between. The CDR3 length is 14 residues. Germline V gene sequence: CDR1 MNHEY, CDR2 SMNVEV (reference sequence). CDR3 coding DNA: TGTGCCAGCAGTTTTTCCCTTCGGAGATACGAGCAGTACTTC. This sequence encodes CASSFSLRRYEQYF.

The CDR3 DNA sequence: TGTGCCAGCAGTCCAAGTAGCGGGGAGTACAATGAGCAGTTCTTC. Residues: CASSPSSGEYNEQFF. The rearrangement uses TRBV27 and TRBJ2-1, with 8 positions matching TRBD2. This CDR3 spans 15 amino acids. CDR1 and CDR2 (germline): MNHEY, SMNVEV (reference sequence). J was trimmed by 4 bases and V by 5 bases; bases with no gene match: 7.

The chain is built from TRBV9 and TRBJ2-3; tentative D call: TRBD2 (6 bases). There are 13 residues in the CDR3. Trimming stripped 3 bases from V and 3 bases from J, with 8 bases between. In germline, CDR1 is SGDLS, CDR2 YYNGEE. The DNA of the CDR3 is TGTGCCAGCAGCGGGGCGGGGACAGATACGCAGTATTTT. Translating gives CASSGAGTDTQYF.

This chain links TRBV4-2 with TRBJ2-7, with 8 bases matching TRBD2. The CDR3 contains 13 residues. The J segment lost 6 bases and the V segment lost 0 bases, leaving 1 base of the junction unmatched. CDR1 and CDR2 from the germline V gene are LGHNA and YNFKEQ. CDR3 loop: CASSQDSGVEQYF. The CDR3 DNA follows: TGTGCCAGCAGCCAAGATAGCGGGGTCGAGCAGTACTTC.

The rearrangement uses TRBV19 and TRBJ1-1; 9 bases match TRBD1. The CDR3 has 15 residues. The trim removed 4 bases at V and 3 bases at J, leaving 6 bases unmatched. CDR1 LNHDA and CDR2 SQIVND come from the germline V gene (reference sequence). CDR3 nucleotides: TGTGCCAGTAGTACAGAACAGGGGGCTTACACTGAAGCTTTCTTT. Protein sequence: CASSTEQGAYTEAFF.